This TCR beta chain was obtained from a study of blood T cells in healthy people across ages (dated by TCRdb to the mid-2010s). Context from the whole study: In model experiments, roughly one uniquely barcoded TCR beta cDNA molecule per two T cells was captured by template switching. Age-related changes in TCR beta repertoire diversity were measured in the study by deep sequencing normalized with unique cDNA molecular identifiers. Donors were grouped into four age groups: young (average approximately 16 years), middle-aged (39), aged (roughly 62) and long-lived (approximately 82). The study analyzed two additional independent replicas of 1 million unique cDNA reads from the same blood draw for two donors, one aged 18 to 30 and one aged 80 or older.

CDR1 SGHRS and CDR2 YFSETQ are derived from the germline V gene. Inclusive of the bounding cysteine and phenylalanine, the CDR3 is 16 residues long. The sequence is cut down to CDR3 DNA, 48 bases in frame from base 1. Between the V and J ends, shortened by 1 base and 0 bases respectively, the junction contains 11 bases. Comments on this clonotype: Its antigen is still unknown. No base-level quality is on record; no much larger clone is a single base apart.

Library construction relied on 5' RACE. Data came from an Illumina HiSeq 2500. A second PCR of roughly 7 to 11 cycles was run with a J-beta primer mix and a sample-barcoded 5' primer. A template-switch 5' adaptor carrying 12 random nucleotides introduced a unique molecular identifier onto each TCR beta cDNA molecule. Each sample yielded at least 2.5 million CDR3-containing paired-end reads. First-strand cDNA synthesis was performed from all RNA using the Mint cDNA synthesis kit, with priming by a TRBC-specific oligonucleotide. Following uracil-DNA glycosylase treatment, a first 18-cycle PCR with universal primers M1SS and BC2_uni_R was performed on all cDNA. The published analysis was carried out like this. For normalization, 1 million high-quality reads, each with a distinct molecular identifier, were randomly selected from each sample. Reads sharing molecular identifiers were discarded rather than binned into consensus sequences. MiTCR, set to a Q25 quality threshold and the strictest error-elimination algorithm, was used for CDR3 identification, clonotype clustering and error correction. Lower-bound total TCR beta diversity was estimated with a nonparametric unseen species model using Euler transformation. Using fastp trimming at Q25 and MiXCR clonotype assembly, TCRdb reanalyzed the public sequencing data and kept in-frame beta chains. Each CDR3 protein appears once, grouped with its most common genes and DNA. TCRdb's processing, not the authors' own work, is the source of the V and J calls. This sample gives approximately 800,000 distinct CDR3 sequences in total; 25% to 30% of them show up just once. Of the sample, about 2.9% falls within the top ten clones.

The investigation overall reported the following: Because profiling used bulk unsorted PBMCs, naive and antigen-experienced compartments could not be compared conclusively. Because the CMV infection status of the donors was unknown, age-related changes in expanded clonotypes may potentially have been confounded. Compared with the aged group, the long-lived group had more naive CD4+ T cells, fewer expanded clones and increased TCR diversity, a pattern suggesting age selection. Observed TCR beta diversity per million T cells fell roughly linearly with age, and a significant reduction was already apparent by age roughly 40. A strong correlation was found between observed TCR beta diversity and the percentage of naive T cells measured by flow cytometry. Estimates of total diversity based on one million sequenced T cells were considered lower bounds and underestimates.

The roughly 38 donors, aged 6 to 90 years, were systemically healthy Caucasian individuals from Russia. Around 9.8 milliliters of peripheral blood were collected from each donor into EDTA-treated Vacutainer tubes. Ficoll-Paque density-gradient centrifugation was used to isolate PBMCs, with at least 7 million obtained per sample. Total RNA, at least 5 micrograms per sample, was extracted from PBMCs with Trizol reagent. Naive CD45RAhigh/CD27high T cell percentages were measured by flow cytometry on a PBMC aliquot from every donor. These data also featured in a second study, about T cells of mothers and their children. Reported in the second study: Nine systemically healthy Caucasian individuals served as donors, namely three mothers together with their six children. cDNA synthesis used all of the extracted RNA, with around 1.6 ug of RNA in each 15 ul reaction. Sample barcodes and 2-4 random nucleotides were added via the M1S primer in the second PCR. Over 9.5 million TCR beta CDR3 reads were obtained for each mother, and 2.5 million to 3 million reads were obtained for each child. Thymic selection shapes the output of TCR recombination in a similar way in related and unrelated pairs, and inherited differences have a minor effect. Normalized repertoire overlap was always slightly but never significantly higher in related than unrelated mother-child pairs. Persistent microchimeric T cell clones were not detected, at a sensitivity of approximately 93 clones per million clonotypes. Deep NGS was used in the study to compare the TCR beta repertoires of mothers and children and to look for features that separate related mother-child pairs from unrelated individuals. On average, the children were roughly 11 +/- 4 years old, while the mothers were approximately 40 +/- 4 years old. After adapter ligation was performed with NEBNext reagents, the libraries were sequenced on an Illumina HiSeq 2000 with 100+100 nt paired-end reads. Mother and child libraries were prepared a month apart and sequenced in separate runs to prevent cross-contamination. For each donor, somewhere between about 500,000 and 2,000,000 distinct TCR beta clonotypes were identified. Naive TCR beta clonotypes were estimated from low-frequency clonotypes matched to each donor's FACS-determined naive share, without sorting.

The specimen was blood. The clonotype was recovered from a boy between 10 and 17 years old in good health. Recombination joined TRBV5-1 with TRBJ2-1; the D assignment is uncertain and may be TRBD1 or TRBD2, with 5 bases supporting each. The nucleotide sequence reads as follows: TGCGCCAGCAGCTTGCGAGGGGTAAGCTCCTACAATGAGCAGTTCTTC. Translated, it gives CASSLRGVSSYNEQFF.